The rows below give T cell receptor beta chains drawn from one sample of a study of blood T cell repertoires in COVID-19. Profiled with immunoSEQ multiplex PCR; TCRdb holds only in-frame clones, not every one. Of about 140,000 clones listed, roughly 86% were seen once; the top ten hold approximately 8.2%. Sequenced material: peripheral blood. The source of these receptors is a woman aged 60-75 years with acute or convalescent COVID-19. Each CDR3 is given with its conserved first and last residue. The order of the fields is D gene, V gene, J gene, clone size, CDR3 DNA, CDR3 protein. A D gene is named only where the DNA matches it firmly. The listing skips clone size in some rows; elsewhere it reads once, few, many or a size class.

TRBD2,TRBV4-1,TRBJ2-3,few,TGCGCCAGCACAGCGGGGGCATTTTTGACAGATACGCAGTATTTT,CASTAGAFLTDTQYF
NA,TRBV7-6,TRBJ1-1,NA,TGTGCCAGCAGCCCCCCTAACAGAGCGAACACTGAAGCTTTCTTT,CASSPPNRANTEAFF
NA,TRBV7-8,TRBJ1-5,NA,TGTGCCAGCAGCTTAAGCAGGGGCCAGCCCCAGCATTTT,CASSLSRGQPQHF
NA,TRBV28,TRBJ2-7,NA,TGTGCCAGCAGTTTCACAGGGAACACGAAGCAGTACTTC,CASSFTGNTKQYF
TRBD2,TRBV28,TRBJ2-1,NA,TGTGCCAGCAGTTCCCCTAGCGGGGGATCCTACAATGAGCAGTTCTTC,CASSSPSGGSYNEQFF
TRBD1,TRBV19,TRBJ2-7,NA,TGTGCCAGTAGTATAGGGGCAATTGGGACAGGACTTACCTACGAGCAGTACTTC,CASSIGAIGTGLTYEQYF
NA,TRBV19,TRBJ1-1,NA,TGTGCCAGTATGGGTTACAGCGGAACCACTGAAGCTTTCTTT,CASMGYSGTTEAFF
NA,TRBV7-7,TRBJ2-7,NA,TGTGCTAGCAGCTTAGACGGAGGGAATTCCGCCCCCCAGTACTTC,CASSLDGGNSAPQYF
NA,TRBV10-3,TRBJ2-5,NA,TGTGCCATCAGTGAGTCCGGGACACCTCCGGAAGAGACCCAGTACTTC,CAISESGTPPEETQYF
TRBD1,TRBV2,TRBJ1-2,NA,TGTGCCAGCAGCGCACAGGGGGGGATTGGCTACACCTTC,CASSAQGGIGYTF
NA,TRBV12-5,TRBJ1-1,NA,TGTGCTAGTGGTTTAACCGCGGGAGGACTGAACACTGAAGCTTTCTTT,CASGLTAGGLNTEAFF
NA,TRBV6-5,TRBJ1-3,NA,TGTGCCAGCAGTTACTCGAGGCCGAGCTCTGGAAACACCATATATTTT,CASSYSRPSSGNTIYF
TRBD2,TRBV7-3,TRBJ2-3,NA,TGTGCCAGCAGCCTCAGCGGGGGGGCCGTAGATACGCAGTATTTT,CASSLSGGAVDTQYF
TRBD1,TRBV6-1,TRBJ1-5,NA,TGTGCCAGCAGTGACCCGGGACAGTTCTCTAGCAATCAGCCCCAGCATTTT,CASSDPGQFSSNQPQHF
TRBD1,TRBV15,TRBJ2-2,NA,TGTGCCACCAGCAGGGGACAGAGGACCGGGGAGCTGTTTTTT,CATSRGQRTGELFF